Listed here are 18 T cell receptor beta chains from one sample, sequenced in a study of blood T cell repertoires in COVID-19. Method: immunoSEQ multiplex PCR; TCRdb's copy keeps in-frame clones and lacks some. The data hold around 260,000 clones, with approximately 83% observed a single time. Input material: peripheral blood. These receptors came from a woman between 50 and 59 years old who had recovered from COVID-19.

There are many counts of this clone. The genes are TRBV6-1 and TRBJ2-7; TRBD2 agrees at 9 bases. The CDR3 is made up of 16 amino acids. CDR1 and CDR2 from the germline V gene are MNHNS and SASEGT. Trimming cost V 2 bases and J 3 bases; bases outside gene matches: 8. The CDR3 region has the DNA TGTGCCAGCAGTGAATGGACTAGCGCCTTCGTCTACGAGCAGTACTTC. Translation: CASSEWTSAFVYEQYF.

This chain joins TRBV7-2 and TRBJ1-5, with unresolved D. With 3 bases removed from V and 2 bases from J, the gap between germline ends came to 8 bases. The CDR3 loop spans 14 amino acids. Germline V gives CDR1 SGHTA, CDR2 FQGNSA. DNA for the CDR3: TGTGCCAGCAGCTTCCAACCAGGCAATCAGCCCCAGCATTTT. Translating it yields CASSFQPGNQPQHF.

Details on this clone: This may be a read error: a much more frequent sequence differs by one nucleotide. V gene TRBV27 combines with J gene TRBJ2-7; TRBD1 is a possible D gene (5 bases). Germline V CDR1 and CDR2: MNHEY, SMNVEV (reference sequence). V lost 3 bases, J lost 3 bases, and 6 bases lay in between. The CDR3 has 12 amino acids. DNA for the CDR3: TGTGCCAGCAGTTTTCAGGGCTACGAGCAGTACTTC. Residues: CASSFQGYEQYF.

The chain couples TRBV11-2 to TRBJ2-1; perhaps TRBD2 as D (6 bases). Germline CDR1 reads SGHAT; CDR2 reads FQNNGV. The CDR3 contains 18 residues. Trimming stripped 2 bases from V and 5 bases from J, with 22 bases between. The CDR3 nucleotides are TGTGCCAGCAGCTTAAAGGCCCGGGGGAGAACCACCCACAATGAGCAGTTCTTC. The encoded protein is CASSLKARGRTTHNEQFF.

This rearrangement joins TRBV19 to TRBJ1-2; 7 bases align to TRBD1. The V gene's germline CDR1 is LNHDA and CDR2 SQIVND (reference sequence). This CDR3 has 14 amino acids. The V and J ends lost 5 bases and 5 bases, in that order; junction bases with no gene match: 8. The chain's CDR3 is CASSPAGQLYGYTF. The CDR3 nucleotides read TGTGCCAGTAGTCCCGCGGGACAGCTATATGGCTACACCTTC.

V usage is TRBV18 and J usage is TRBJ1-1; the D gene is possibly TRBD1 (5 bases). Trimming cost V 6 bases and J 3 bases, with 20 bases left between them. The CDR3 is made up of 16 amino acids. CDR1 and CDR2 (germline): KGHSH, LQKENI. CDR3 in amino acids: CASSEQDSLLHTEAFF. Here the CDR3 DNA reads TGTGCCAGCTCGGAGCAAGACAGCCTCTTACACACTGAAGCTTTCTTT.

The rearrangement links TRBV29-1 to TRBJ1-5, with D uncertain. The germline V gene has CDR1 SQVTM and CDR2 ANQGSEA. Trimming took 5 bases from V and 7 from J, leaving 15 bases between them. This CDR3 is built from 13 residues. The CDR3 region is CSVTSGVNQPQHF. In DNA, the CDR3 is TGCAGCGTTACGTCCGGGGTAAACCAGCCCCAGCATTTT.

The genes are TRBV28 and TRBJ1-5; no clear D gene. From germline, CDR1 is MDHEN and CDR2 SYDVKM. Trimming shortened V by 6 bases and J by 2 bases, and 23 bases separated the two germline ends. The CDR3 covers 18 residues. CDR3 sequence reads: CASSTGYSYLLGNQPQHF. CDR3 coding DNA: TGTGCCAGCAGCACCGGTTACAGCTATTTACTAGGCAATCAGCCCCAGCATTTT.

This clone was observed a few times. The CDR3 reads CASSAKSGVTEAFF. CDR3 coding DNA: TGTGCCAGCAGCGCCAAGTCGGGGGTCACTGAAGCTTTCTTT. The rearrangement joins TRBV9 to TRBJ1-1; the D gene is possibly TRBD1 (5 bases). The germline CDR1 and CDR2 sequences are SGDLS and YYNGEE. V shed 3 bases and J shed 4 bases, with 13 bases lying between them. The CDR3 runs to 14 residues.

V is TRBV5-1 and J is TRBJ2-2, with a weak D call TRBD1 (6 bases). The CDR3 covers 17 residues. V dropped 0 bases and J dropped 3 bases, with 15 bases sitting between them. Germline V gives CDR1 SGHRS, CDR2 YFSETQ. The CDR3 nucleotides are TGCGCCAGCAGCTTGGTTAGGTCAGGGGATCACACCGGGGAGCTGTTTTTT. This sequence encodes CASSLVRSGDHTGELFF.

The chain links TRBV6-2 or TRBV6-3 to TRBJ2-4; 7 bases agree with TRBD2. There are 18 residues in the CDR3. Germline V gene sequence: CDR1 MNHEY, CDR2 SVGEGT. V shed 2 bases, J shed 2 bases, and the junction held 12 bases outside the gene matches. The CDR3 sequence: CASSYPNGAGETKNIQYF. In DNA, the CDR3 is TGTGCCAGCAGTTACCCGAACGGGGCGGGAGAGACCAAAAACATTCAGTACTTC.

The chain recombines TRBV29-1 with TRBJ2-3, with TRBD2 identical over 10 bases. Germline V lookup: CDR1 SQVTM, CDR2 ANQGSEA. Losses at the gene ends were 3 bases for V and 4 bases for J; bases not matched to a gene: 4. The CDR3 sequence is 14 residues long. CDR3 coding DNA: TGCAGCGTTGACGGGACTAGCGATGCAGATACGCAGTATTTT. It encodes CSVDGTSDADTQYF.

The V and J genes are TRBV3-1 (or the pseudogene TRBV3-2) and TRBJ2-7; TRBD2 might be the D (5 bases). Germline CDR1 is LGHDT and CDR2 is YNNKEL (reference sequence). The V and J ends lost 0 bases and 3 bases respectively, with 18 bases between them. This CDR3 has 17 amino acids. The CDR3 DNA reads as TGTGCCAGCAGCCAAGAGTGGGGAAGTAGCGAGAACTACGAGCAGTACTTC. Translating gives CASSQEWGSSENYEQYF.

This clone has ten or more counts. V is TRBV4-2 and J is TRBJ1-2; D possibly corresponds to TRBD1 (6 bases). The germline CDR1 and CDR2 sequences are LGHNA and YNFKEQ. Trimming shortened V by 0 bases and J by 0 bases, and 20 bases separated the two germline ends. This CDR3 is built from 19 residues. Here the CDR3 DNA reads TGTGCCAGCAGCCAAGATCGGGACAACCGAATTCCAGCTAACTATGGCTACACCTTC. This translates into CASSQDRDNRIPANYGYTF.

Here the CDR3 reads CASSRQEHQPQHF. Here the CDR3 DNA reads TGTGCCAGCAGTAGACAGGAACATCAGCCCCAGCATTTT. The chain employs TRBV7-2 and TRBJ1-5; tentative D call: TRBD1 (6 bases). This CDR3 comprises 13 residues. Looked up from germline, CDR1 is SGHTA and CDR2 is FQGNSA. V lost 6 bases to trimming and J lost 5 bases, with 11 bases between them.

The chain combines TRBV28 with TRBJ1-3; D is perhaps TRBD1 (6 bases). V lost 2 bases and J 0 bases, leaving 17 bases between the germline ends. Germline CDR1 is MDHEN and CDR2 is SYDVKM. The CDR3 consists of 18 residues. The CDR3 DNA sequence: TGTGCCAGCAGTTTAGTTACCAGGGGACTAATCTCTGGAAACACCATATATTTT. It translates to CASSLVTRGLISGNTIYF.

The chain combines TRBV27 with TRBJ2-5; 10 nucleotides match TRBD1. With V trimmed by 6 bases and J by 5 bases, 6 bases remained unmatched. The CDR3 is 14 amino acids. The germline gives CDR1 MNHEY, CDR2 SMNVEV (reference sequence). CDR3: CASRPGQGWETQYF. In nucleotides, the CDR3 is TGTGCCAGCAGGCCGGGACAGGGGTGGGAGACCCAGTACTTC.

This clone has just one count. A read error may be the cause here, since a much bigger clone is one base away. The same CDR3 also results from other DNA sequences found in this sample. For the CDR3, the DNA is TGTGCCAGCAGTTTGGGACAGAACACTGAAGCTTTCTTT. It yields the protein CASSLGQNTEAFF. The chain has TRBV12-3 or TRBV12-4 and TRBJ1-1; TRBD1 is a possible D gene (6 bases). The CDR3 is 13 residues long. V shed 3 bases and J shed 1 base, with 6 bases lying between them.